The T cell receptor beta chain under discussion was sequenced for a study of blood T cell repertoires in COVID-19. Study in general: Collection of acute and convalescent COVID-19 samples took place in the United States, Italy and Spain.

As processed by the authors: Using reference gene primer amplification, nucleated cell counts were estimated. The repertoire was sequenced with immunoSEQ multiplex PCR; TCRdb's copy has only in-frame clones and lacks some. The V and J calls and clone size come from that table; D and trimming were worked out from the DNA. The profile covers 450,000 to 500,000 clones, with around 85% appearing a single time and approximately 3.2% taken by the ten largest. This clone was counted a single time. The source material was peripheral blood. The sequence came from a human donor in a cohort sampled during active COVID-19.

The CDR3 region has the DNA TGTGCCAGCAGGAAGGCCAGCGGAGAAAAACTGTTTTTT. Protein: CASRKASGEKLFF. The V call is TRBV12-3 or TRBV12-4, the J call TRBJ1-4; D uncertain. V lost 6 bases, J lost 8 bases, and 13 bases lay in between. CDR3 length: 13 amino acids.